This T cell receptor (beta chain) was sequenced during a study of response to subunit inactivated influenza vaccine. Points on this clonotype: What it recognizes is unknown.

Whole-study findings and limits: Authors suggested few new T cells are recruited by each seasonal influenza vaccination.

TCRdb reprocessed the RT-PCR reads with MiXCR, giving one entry per CDR3 protein. The profile shows fewer than 600,000 distinct CDR3 sequences, around 7.9% of them singletons. Germline V gene lookup returns CDR1 SGHNT and CDR2 YYREEE (reference sequence). The CDR3 runs 15 residues. V lost 4 bases to trimming and J lost 10 bases, with 21 bases between them. The chain joins TRBV5-4 to TRBJ2-1; D might be TRBD1 or TRBD2, each matching 5 bases. The sequencing here drew on PBMCs from blood, taken less than 30 months after vaccination. The TCR was taken from a man aged 50 to 69 who received an inactivated influenza vaccine. The CDR3 region is CASSPGNGVEGEQFF. The CDR3 nucleotides read TGTGCCAGCAGCCCAGGGAATGGGGTAGAGGGGGAGCAGTTCTTC.